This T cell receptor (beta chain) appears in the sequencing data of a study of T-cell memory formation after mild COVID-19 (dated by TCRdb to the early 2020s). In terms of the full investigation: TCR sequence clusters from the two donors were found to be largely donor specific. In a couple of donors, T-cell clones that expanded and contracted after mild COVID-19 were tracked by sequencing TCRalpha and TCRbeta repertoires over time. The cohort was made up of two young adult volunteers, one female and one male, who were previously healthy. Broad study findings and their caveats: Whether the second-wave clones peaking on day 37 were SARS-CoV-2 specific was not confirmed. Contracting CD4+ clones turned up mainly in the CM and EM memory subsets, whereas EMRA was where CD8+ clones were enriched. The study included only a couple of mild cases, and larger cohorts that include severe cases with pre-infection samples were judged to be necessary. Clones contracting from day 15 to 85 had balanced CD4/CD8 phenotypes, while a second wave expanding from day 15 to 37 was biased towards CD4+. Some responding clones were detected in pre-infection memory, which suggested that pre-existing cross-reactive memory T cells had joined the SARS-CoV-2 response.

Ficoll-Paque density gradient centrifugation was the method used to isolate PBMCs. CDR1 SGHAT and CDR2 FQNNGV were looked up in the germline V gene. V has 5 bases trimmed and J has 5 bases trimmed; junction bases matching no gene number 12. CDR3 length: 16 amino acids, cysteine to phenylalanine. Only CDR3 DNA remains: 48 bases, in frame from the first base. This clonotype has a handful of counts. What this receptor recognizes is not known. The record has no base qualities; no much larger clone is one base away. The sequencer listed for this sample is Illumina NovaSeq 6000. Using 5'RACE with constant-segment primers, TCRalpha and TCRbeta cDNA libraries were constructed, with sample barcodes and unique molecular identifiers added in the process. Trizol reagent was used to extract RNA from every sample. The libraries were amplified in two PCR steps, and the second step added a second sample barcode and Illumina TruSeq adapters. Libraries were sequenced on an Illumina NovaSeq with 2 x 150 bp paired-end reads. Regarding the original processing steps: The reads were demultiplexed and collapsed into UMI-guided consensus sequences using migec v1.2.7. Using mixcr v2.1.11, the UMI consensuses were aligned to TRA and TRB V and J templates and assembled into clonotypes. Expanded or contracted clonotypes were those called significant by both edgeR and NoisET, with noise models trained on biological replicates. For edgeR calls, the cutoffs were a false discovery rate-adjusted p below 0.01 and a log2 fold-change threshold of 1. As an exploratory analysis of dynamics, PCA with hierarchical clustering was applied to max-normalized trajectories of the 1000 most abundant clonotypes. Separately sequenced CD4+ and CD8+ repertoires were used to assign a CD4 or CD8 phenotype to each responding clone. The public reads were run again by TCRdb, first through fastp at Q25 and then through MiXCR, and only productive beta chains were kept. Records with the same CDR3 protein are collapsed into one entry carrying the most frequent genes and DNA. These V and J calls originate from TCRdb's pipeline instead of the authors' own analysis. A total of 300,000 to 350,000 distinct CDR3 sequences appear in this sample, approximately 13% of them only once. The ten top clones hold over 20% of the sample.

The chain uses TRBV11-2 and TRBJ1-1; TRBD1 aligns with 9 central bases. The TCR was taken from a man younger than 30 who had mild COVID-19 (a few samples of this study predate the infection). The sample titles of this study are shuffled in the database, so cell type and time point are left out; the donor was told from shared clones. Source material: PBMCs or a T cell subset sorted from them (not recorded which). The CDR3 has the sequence CASSLGGWDRVTEAFF. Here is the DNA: TGTGCCAGCAGCCTAGGGGGCTGGGACAGGGTAACTGAAGCTTTCTTT. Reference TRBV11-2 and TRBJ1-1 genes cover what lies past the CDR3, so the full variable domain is EAGVAQSPRYKIIEKRQSVAFWCNPISGHATLYWYQQILGQGPKLLIQFQNNGVVDDSQLPKDRFSAERLKGVDSTLKIQPAKLEDSAVYLCASSLGGWDRVTEAFFGQGTRLTVV.